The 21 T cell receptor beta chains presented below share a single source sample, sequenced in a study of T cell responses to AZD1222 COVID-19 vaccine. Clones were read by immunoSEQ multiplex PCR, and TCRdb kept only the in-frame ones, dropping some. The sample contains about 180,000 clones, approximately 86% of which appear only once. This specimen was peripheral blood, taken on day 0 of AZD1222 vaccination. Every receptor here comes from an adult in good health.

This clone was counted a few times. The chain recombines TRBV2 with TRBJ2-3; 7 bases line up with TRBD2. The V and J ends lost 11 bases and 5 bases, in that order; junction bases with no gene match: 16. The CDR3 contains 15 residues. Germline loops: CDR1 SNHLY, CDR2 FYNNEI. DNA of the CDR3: TGTGCCGCCTCAGGCGGGGAGGGAGTGCGAGATACGCAGTATTTT. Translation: CAASGGEGVRDTQYF. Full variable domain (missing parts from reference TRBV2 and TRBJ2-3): EPEVTQTPSHQVTQMGQEVILRCVPISNHLYFYWYRQILGQKVEFLVSFYNNEISEKSEIFDDQFSVERPDGSNFTLKIRSTKLEDSAMYFCAASGGEGVRDTQYFGPGTRLTVL.

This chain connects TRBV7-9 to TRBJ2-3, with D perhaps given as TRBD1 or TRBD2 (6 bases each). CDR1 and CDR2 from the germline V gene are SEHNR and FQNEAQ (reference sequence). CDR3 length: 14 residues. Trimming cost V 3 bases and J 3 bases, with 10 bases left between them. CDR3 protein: CASSLGGRTDTQYF. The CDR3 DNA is TGTGCCAGCAGCTTGGGGGGCAGAACAGATACGCAGTATTTT.

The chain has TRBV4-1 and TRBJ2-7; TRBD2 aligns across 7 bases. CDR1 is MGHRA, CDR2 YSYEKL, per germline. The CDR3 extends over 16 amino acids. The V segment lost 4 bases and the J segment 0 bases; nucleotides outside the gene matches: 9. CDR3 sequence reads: CASSPQVGTNSYEQYF. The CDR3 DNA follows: TGCGCCAGCAGCCCCCAAGTTGGGACTAACTCCTACGAGCAGTACTTC.

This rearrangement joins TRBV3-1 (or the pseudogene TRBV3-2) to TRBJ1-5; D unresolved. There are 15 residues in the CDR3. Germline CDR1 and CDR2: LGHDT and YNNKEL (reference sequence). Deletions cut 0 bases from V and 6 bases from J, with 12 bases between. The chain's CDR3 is CASSQDPGRIQPQHF. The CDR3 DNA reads TGTGCCAGCAGCCAAGACCCCGGGAGGATTCAGCCCCAGCATTTT.

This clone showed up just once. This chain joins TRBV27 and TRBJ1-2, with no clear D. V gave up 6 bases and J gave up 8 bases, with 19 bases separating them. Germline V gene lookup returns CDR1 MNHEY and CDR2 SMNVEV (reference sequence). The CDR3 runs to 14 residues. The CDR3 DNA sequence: TGTGCCAGCAGGCCAATGGGCCCCCCCCACGGCTACACCTTC. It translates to CASRPMGPPHGYTF.

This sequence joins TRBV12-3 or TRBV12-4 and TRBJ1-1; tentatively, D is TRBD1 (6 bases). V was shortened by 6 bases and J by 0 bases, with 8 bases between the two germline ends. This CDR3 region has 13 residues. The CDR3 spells CASSGQLNTEAFF. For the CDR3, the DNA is TGTGCCAGCAGCGGACAGCTGAACACTGAAGCTTTCTTT.

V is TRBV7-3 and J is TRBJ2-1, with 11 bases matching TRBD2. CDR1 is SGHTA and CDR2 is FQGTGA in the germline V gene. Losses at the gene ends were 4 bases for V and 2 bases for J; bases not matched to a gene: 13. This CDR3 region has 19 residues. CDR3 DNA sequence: TGTGCCAGCAGCTACGTCCCGGGACTAGCGGCCGGGGCCTACAATGAGCAGTTCTTC. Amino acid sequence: CASSYVPGLAAGAYNEQFF.

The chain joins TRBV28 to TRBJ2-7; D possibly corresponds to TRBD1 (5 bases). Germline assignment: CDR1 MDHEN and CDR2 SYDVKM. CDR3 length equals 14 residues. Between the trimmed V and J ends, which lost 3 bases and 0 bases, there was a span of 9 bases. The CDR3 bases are TGTGCCAGCAGTTTCCGCAGGGCCTCCTACGAGCAGTACTTC. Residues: CASSFRRASYEQYF. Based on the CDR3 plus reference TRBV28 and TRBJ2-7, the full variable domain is DVKVTQSSRYLVKRTGEKVFLECVQDMDHENMFWYRQDPGLGLRLIYFSYDVKMKEKGDIPEGYSVSREKKERFSLILESASTNQTSMYLCASSFRRASYEQYFGPGTRLTVT.

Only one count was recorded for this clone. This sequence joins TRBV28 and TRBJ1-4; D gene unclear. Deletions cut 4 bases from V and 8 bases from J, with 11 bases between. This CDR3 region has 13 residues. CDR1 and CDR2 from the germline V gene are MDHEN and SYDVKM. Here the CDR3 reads CASSWATGEKLFF. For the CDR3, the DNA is TGTGCCAGCAGTTGGGCGACTGGCGAAAAACTGTTTTTT.

The CDR3: CARGVAIGADTQYF. The CDR3, as DNA: TGTGCCCGAGGGGTAGCCATAGGCGCAGATACGCAGTATTTT. The rearrangement links TRBV28 to TRBJ2-3; D is perhaps TRBD1 or TRBD2 (5 bases each). Germline CDR1 is MDHEN and CDR2 is SYDVKM. The V end lost 11 bases, the J end lost 4 bases, and 19 bases lay between the germline ends. This CDR3 has 14 amino acids.

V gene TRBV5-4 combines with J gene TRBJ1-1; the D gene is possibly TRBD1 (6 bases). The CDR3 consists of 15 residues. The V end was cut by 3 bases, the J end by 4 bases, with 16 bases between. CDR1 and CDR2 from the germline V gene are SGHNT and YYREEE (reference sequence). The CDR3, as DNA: TGTGCCAGCAGCTACGGCAGGGGAGGGTTCACTGAAGCTTTCTTT. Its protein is CASSYGRGGFTEAFF.

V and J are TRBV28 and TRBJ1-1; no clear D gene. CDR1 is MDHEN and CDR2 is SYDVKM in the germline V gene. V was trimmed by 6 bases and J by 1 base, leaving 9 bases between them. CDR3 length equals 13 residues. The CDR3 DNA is TGTGCCAGCAGCCCCTCGGGGAACACTGAAGCTTTCTTT. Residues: CASSPSGNTEAFF.

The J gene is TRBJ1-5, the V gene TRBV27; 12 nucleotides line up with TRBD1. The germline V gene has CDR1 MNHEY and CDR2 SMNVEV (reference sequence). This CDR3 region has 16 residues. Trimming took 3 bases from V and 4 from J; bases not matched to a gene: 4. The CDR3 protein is CASSLGQGAGNQPQHF. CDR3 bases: TGTGCCAGCAGTTTGGGACAGGGGGCAGGTAATCAGCCCCAGCATTTT.

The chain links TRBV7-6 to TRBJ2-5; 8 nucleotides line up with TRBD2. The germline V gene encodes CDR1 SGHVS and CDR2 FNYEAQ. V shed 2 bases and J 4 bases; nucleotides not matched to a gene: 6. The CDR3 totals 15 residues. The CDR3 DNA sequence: TGTGCCAGCAGCTTAATGAGCGCGGGGGGAGAGACCCAGTACTTC. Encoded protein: CASSLMSAGGETQYF.

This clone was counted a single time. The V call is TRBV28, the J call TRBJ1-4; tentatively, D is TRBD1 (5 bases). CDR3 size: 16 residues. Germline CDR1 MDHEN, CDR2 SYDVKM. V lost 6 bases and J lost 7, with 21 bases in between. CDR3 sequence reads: CASSGAGLRGGEKLFF. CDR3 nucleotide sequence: TGTGCCAGCAGCGGTGCGGGGCTTAGAGGCGGTGAAAAACTGTTTTTT.

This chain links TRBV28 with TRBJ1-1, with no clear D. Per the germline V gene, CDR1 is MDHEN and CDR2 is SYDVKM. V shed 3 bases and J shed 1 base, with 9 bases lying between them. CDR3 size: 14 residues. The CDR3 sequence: CASSLWASNTEAFF. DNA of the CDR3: TGTGCCAGCAGTTTGTGGGCGTCGAACACTGAAGCTTTCTTT.

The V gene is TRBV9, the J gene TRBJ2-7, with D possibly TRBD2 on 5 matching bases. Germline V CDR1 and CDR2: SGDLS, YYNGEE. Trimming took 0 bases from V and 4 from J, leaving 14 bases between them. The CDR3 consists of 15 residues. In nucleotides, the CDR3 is TGTGCCAGCAGCGTAGCGGCCGACTCGGGGTACGAGCAGTACTTC. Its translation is CASSVAADSGYEQYF. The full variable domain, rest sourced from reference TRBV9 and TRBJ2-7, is DSGVTQTPKHLITATGQRVTLRCSPRSGDLSVYWYQQSLDQGLQFLIQYYNGEERAKGNILERFSAQQFPDLHSELNLSSLELGDSALYFCASSVAADSGYEQYFGPGTRLTVT.

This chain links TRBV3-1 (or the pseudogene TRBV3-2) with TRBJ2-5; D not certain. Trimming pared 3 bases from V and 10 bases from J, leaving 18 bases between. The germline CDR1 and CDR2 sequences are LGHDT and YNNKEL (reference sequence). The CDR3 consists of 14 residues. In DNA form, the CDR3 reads TGTGCCAGCAGCCAGAACCTCGACATGGGAATCCAGTACTTC. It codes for CASSQNLDMGIQYF.

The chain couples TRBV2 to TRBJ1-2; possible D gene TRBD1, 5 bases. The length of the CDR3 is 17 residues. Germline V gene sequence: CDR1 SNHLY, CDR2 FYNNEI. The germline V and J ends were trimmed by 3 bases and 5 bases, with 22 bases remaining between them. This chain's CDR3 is CASSDGAGFVLQYGYTF. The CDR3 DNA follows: TGTGCCAGCAGTGACGGGGCAGGGTTTGTGTTGCAGTATGGCTACACCTTC.

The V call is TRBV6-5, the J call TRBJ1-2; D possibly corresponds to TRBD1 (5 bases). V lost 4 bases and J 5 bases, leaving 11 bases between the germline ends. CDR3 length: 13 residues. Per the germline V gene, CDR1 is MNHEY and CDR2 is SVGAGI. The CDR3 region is CASSSRGTYGYTF. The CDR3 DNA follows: TGTGCCAGCAGTTCCCGGGGGACTTATGGCTACACCTTC.

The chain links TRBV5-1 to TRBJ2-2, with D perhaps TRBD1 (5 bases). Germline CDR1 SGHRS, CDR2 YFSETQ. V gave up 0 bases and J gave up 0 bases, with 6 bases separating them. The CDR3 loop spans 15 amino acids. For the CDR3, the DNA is TGCGCCAGCAGCTTGGAACAGGCGAACACCGGGGAGCTGTTTTTT. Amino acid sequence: CASSLEQANTGELFF.